This TCR beta chain was profiled in a study of T cell changes during pregnancy in multiple sclerosis. Germline V CDR1 and CDR2: SEHNR, FQNEAQ (reference sequence). The CDR3 contains 14 residues. V lost 5 bases to trimming and J lost 2 bases; unmatched junction nucleotides: 4. Profiled with immunoSEQ multiplex PCR; TCRdb holds only in-frame clones, not every one. The sample records 35,000 to 55,000 clones, roughly 90% being singletons. The genes are TRBV7-9 and TRBJ1-1; 8 positions agree with TRBD1. The clonotype comes from a female donor in good health, enrolled as a control in a pregnancy study. The sequences come from peripheral blood, collected in the second trimester of pregnancy. Here the CDR3 DNA reads TGTGCCAGCAGCCCGGGACAGGTAAACACTGAAGCTTTCTTT. Translation: CASSPGQVNTEAFF.